Below, 21 T cell receptor beta chains from the same sample are listed, as sequenced in a study of cytomegalovirus exposure and HLA in healthy donors. Primers included in the PCR were 60 Vbeta and 13 Jbeta primers. Only in-frame clones appear in the TCRdb table, and some are missing; sequencing was by immunoSEQ multiplex PCR. This table lists roughly 55,000 clones. The sequencing sample was made of PBMCs. All receptors derive from a man aged 45-65 years in good health and CMV-seropositive.

The V and J genes are TRBV5-6 and TRBJ2-1, with 10 bases aligning to TRBD1. V trimming: 3 bases; J trimming: 2 bases; junction bases outside the gene matches: 2. The germline gives CDR1 SGHDT, CDR2 YYEEEE. This CDR3 is built from 15 residues. For the CDR3, the DNA is TGTGCCAGCAGCTATGGACAGGGGGCCTACAATGAGCAGTTCTTC. Encoded protein: CASSYGQGAYNEQFF.

J is TRBJ2-5 and V is TRBV4-3, with 7 bases identical to TRBD2. V shed 0 bases and J 5 bases; nucleotides not matched to a gene: 15. Germline assignment: CDR1 LGHNA and CDR2 YSLEER. The CDR3 consists of 18 residues. This CDR3 is CASSQERLAGPSSETQYF. The CDR3 DNA sequence: TGCGCCAGCAGCCAAGAAAGACTAGCTGGACCCTCCAGCGAGACCCAGTACTTC.

The CDR3 protein is CASSPTGNNSPLHF. Here the CDR3 DNA reads TGTGCCAGCAGTCCAACAGGGAATAATTCACCCCTCCACTTT. V gene TRBV7-2 combines with J gene TRBJ1-6, with a possible D match to TRBD1 (6 bases). The length of the CDR3 is 14 residues. V shed 6 bases and J shed 5 bases, with 11 bases lying between them. CDR1 and CDR2 from the germline V gene are SGHTA and FQGNSA.

The chain uses TRBV5-1 and TRBJ2-3; possibly TRBD2 for D (6 bases). V lost 1 base, J lost 4 bases, and 22 bases lay in between. CDR3 length equals 18 residues. CDR1 SGHRS and CDR2 YFSETQ come from the germline V gene. The CDR3 bases are TGCGCCAGCAGCTTGTACCCCGGCCGACTAGGGAAATCAGATACGCAGTATTTT. Translation: CASSLYPGRLGKSDTQYF.

The CDR3 reads CASFQGYQETQYF. CDR3 nucleotide sequence: TGTGCCAGCTTTCAGGGATACCAAGAGACCCAGTACTTC. The chain couples TRBV28 to TRBJ2-5, with D tentatively TRBD1 (5 bases). Trimming cost V 8 bases and J 0 bases, with 10 bases left between them. CDR1 is MDHEN and CDR2 is SYDVKM in the germline V gene. The CDR3 runs 13 residues.

The CDR3, as DNA: TGTGCCAGCATACCCGGGACAGGGGGCTCTGATGAGCAGTTCTTC. Translated: CASIPGTGGSDEQFF. The chain employs TRBV6-6 and TRBJ2-1; TRBD1 matches 12 bases. The CDR3 sequence is 15 residues long. The germline gives CDR1 MNHNY, CDR2 SVGAGI (reference sequence). Germline trimming cut 7 bases from V and 8 bases from J; bases unmatched to any gene: 9.

This sequence joins TRBV19 and TRBJ2-7; tentatively, D is TRBD2 (6 bases). V lost 3 bases, J lost 3 bases, and 9 bases lay in between. Germline V gene lookup returns CDR1 LNHDA and CDR2 SQIVND (reference sequence). This CDR3 has 13 amino acids. CDR3 sequence: CASSIGEVYEQYF. The CDR3, as DNA: TGTGCCAGTAGTATTGGGGAGGTCTACGAGCAGTACTTC.

The chain recombines TRBV2 with TRBJ1-1, with TRBD1 identical over 9 bases. The CDR3 spans 16 residues. Germline-derived CDR1 and CDR2 are SNHLY and FYNNEI. The V gene end was trimmed by 6 bases and the J gene end by 3 bases; junction bases not matched to a gene: 11. CDR3 amino acids: CASRPGTGFGDTEAFF. The CDR3 DNA reads TGTGCCAGCAGGCCGGGGACAGGGTTTGGGGACACTGAAGCTTTCTTT.

J is TRBJ2-2 and V is TRBV18; 11 nucleotides line up with TRBD1. J gave up 5 bases and V 8 bases, and 1 base lay outside the gene matches. This CDR3 region has 13 residues. Germline CDR1 and CDR2: KGHSH and LQKENI. Written as DNA, the CDR3 is TGTGCCAGCCGGGACAGGGGGACCGGGGAGCTGTTTTTT. Its translation is CASRDRGTGELFF.

The chain has TRBV11-2 and TRBJ1-1; D not certain. Germline assignment: CDR1 SGHAT and CDR2 FQNNGV. This CDR3 has 12 amino acids. Trimming removed 5 bases at V and 4 bases at J, with 8 bases between. The CDR3 region is CASSLRGTEAFF. CDR3 coding DNA: TGTGCCAGCAGCCTTCGGGGCACTGAAGCTTTCTTT. Full variable domain (rest looked up from reference TRBV11-2 and TRBJ1-1): EAGVAQSPRYKIIEKRQSVAFWCNPISGHATLYWYQQILGQGPKLLIQFQNNGVVDDSQLPKDRFSAERLKGVDSTLKIQPAKLEDSAVYLCASSLRGTEAFFGQGTRLTVV.

The rearrangement uses TRBV28 and TRBJ2-7, with 8 bases aligning to TRBD2. Losses at the gene ends were 5 bases for V and 1 base for J; bases not matched to a gene: 4. This CDR3 has 14 amino acids. CDR1 is MDHEN and CDR2 is SYDVKM in the germline V gene. The CDR3 is CASSAGGRSYEQYF. The CDR3, as DNA: TGTGCCAGCAGTGCGGGCGGGAGGTCCTACGAGCAGTACTTC.

The chain combines TRBV5-1 with TRBJ1-1, with a weak D call TRBD1 (5 bases). Trimming removed 7 bases at V and 0 bases at J, with 13 bases between. The germline gives CDR1 SGHRS, CDR2 YFSETQ. The CDR3 has 14 residues. In DNA, the CDR3 is TGCGCCAGCCGGGTTGGCAGGGTGAACACTGAAGCTTTCTTT. Residues: CASRVGRVNTEAFF.

The chain has TRBV6-5 and TRBJ2-7; 8 bases agree with TRBD2. With V trimmed by 2 bases and J by 6 bases, 6 bases remained unmatched. CDR1 and CDR2 from the germline V gene are MNHEY and SVGAGI. The CDR3 extends over 14 amino acids. CDR3 bases: TGTGCCAGCAGTTACGGGGTTCGGGGGGGCGAGCAGTACTTC. Amino acid sequence: CASSYGVRGGEQYF.

The chain is built from TRBV19 and TRBJ1-5, with 10 bases that match TRBD1. The CDR3 extends over 14 amino acids. Germline assignment: CDR1 LNHDA and CDR2 SQIVND (reference sequence). With V trimmed by 5 bases and J by 5 bases, 3 bases remained unmatched. CDR3 nucleotides: TGTGCCAGTAGTTTGGACAGGGGGGATCAGCCCCAGCATTTT. Amino acid sequence: CASSLDRGDQPQHF.

V is TRBV19 and J is TRBJ1-2; TRBD1 is a possible D gene (5 bases). The ends were cut back, 5 bases at V and 8 bases at J, with 27 bases in the middle. Germline V gene data show CDR1 as LNHDA and CDR2 as SQIVND (reference sequence). The length of the CDR3 is 17 residues. The CDR3 spells CASSSGDGLGSLPGYTF. Written as DNA, the CDR3 is TGTGCCAGTAGTTCCGGGGACGGGCTCGGGAGCCTCCCAGGCTACACCTTC.

This sequence joins TRBV19 and TRBJ2-1, with D unclear. Germline V gene sequence: CDR1 LNHDA, CDR2 SQIVND (reference sequence). CDR3 size: 12 residues. Deletions cut 3 bases from V and 7 bases from J, with 7 bases between. The CDR3 nucleotides are TGTGCCAGTAGTATTTATCGTAATGAGCAGTTCTTC. This codes for CASSIYRNEQFF.

The CDR3 DNA is TGTGCCAGTAGCACACCCTCTGGGGCCAACGTCCTGACTTTC. This translates into CASSTPSGANVLTF. The rearrangement uses TRBV19 and TRBJ2-6; D remains ambiguous. V shed 6 bases and J shed 0 bases, with 6 bases lying between them. This CDR3 is 14 amino acids long. Germline V CDR1 and CDR2: LNHDA, SQIVND (reference sequence).

This chain links TRBV5-1 with TRBJ1-4; D is perhaps TRBD1 (5 bases). Germline loops: CDR1 SGHRS, CDR2 YFSETQ. V lost 0 bases, J lost 4 bases, and 7 bases lay in between. This CDR3 has 14 residues. The CDR3 bases are TGCGCCAGCAGCTTGGAGGGGAATAATGAAAAACTGTTTTTT. Its protein is CASSLEGNNEKLFF.

This chain joins TRBV27 and TRBJ1-1; tentatively, D is TRBD1 (6 bases). The germline V gene encodes CDR1 MNHEY and CDR2 SMNVEV (reference sequence). The V gene lost 5 bases and the J gene lost 3 bases, with 16 bases spanning the gap. This CDR3 spans 15 amino acids. CDR3 DNA: TGTGCCAGCAGTCACCGTAGAGGGGGGGACACTGAAGCTTTCTTT. The encoded protein is CASSHRRGGDTEAFF.

CDR3 protein: CASQKETGSYEQYF. The CDR3 DNA reads as TGTGCCAGCCAGAAGGAGACAGGGTCGTACGAGCAGTACTTC. The rearrangement joins TRBV2 to TRBJ2-7; the match to TRBD1 covers 7 bases. V shed 8 bases, J shed 4 bases, and the junction held 11 bases outside the gene matches. Germline CDR1 and CDR2: SNHLY and FYNNEI. This CDR3 region has 14 residues.

The chain couples TRBV6-5 to TRBJ2-7, with a tentative D call TRBD2 (7 bases). Germline values: CDR1 MNHEY, CDR2 SVGAGI. The germline V and J ends were trimmed by 7 bases and 2 bases, with 15 bases remaining between them. The CDR3 runs 14 residues. As DNA, the CDR3 is TGTGCCAGCACCAAGGGGGGGAGAACCTACGAGCAGTACTTC. Encoded protein: CASTKGGRTYEQYF.